This T cell receptor (beta chain) was retrieved from a study of a mutant IDH1 vaccine in newly diagnosed glioma. Study-wide context: Treatment recipients were about 60% male and about 40% female, and their mean age was about 39 years. Patients' prior therapy spanned radiotherapy, temozolomide, or both; most underwent both. Study results and caveats: Of the patients, roughly 95% had vaccine-induced immune responses.

With regard to this clone: Antigen unknown.

Germline CDR1 reads MNHEY; CDR2 reads SVGAGI. The CDR3 contains 14 residues. V was trimmed by 7 bases and J by 5 bases, leaving 17 bases between them. Time point denoted: baseline, week 1 (first vaccination visit). Stated treatment: pre-vaccination baseline after standard-of-care therapy. Every donor had a new WHO grade 3 or 4 astrocytoma that was IDH1-mutant, with loss of nuclear ATRX. Assay: immunoSEQ multiplex PCR; the TCRdb copy retains only in-frame clones and omits some. Of about 15,000 clones in the sample, more than 80% are singletons; the top ten hold 9%. This receptor was taken from a woman in her thirties or forties with glioma. Some clones in this sample may be carry-over from other donors' samples. The sequences come from PBMCs, collected from a glioma patient treated with radiotherapy, temozolomide or both. The V call is TRBV6-5, the J call TRBJ1-2; no firm D call. CDR3 in DNA: TGTGCCAGCAAACCCAGAGAGAGCTATTATGGCTACACCTTC. Translation: CASKPRESYYGYTF.